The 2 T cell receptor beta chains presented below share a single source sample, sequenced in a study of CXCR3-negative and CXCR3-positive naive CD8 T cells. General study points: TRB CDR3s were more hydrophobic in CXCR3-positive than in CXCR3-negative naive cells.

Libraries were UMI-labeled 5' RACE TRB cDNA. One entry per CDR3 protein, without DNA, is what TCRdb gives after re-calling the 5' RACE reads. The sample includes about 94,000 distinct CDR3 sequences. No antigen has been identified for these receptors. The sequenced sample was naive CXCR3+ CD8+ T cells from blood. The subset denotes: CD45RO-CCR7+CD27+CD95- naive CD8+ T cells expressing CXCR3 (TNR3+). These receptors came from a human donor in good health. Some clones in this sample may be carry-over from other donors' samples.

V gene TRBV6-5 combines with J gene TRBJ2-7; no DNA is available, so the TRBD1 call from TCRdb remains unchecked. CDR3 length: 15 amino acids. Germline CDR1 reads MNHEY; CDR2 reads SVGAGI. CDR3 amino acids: CASSYSGQHSYEQYF.

The CDR3 sequence: CASSEWGLAGYQETQYF. The V and J genes are TRBV6-1 and TRBJ2-5; absent DNA, TCRdb's TRBD2 call cannot be checked. CDR1 MNHNS and CDR2 SASEGT come from the germline V gene. The CDR3 length is 17 residues.